The 10 T cell receptor beta chains below come from one sample, sequenced in a study of T-cell reconstitution after alpha-beta-depleted transplantation in children (dated by TCRdb to 2016 to 2017). What the treatment or condition label conveys for this sample: allogeneic hematopoietic cell transplantation with graft depleted of TCRalphabeta T cells and CD19 B cells. Library preparation used PCR. TCRdb names Illumina HiSeq 2500 as the instrument used. TCR library preparation used molecular barcoding, with unique molecular identifiers applied to normalize quantification of the TCRbeta repertoire. TCRdb handled the public reads itself, with Q25 trimming in fastp and clone calling in MiXCR, and kept productive beta chains. Entries are consolidated by CDR3 protein sequence, retaining the most common genes and DNA. Here the sample has 800,000 to 1,000,000 distinct CDR3 sequences; roughly 31% occur a single time. The ten largest clones add up to about 28% of the sample.

The input for sequencing was PBMCs, mostly from graft donor cells, taken 360 days after TCRalphabeta/CD19-depleted stem cell transplant. All receptors come from a boy under three years old who had a stem cell transplant for SCID, so the T cells may come from the graft donor.

The gene calls are TRBV5-1 and TRBJ2-7; a possible D gene is TRBD1 (5 bases). The CDR3 is 15 residues long. Trimming took off 2 bases at V and 3 bases at J, with 15 bases between the two ends. Germline loops: CDR1 SGHRS, CDR2 YFSETQ. The CDR3 here is CASSFLDIHRYEQYF. CDR3 bases: TGCGCCAGCAGCTTTCTGGACATCCATCGCTACGAGCAGTACTTC. The whole variable domain, remainder taken from reference TRBV5-1 and TRBJ2-7, is KAGVTQTPRYLIKTRGQQVTLSCSPISGHRSVSWYQQTPGQGLQFLFEYFSETQRNKGNFPGRFSGRQFSNSRSEMNVSTLELGDSALYLCASSFLDIHRYEQYFGPGTRLTVT.

V is TRBV5-1 and J is TRBJ2-2, with a possible D match to TRBD2 (6 bases). Germline V lookup: CDR1 SGHRS, CDR2 YFSETQ. The V end lost 7 bases, the J end lost 5 bases, and 24 bases lay between the germline ends. The CDR3 spans 17 residues. The CDR3 sequence: CASRVHRRPAGTGELFF. The CDR3 bases are TGCGCCAGCCGGGTCCACAGACGGCCGGCGGGAACCGGGGAGCTGTTTTTT.

The chain has TRBV4-1 and TRBJ2-7; 7 nucleotides match TRBD2. Germline V lookup: CDR1 MGHRA, CDR2 YSYEKL. This CDR3 has 14 amino acids. Losses at the gene ends were 1 base for V and 5 bases for J; bases not matched to a gene: 5. CDR3 amino acids: CASSQVVGGHEQYF. The CDR3, as DNA: TGCGCCAGCAGCCAAGTGGTGGGAGGGCACGAGCAGTACTTC.

This clonotype was seen more than once but under ten times. The rearrangement uses TRBV12-3 or TRBV12-4 and TRBJ1-3, with 7 bases matching TRBD1. V lost 9 bases, J lost 0 bases, and 5 bases stayed unmatched. The CDR3 is 14 residues long. The CDR3 DNA reads as TGTGCCAGTTCGGACAGGATCTCTGGAAACACCATATATTTT. Translating gives CASSDRISGNTIYF.

This clonotype was seen a few times. The J gene is TRBJ2-7, the V gene TRBV7-9; D gene ambiguous. Between the trimmed V and J ends, which lost 5 bases and 2 bases, there was a span of 13 bases. The CDR3 sequence is 14 residues long. The V gene's germline CDR1 is SEHNR and CDR2 FQNEAQ (reference sequence). The CDR3 is CASSQGSRAYEQYF. The CDR3 DNA is TGTGCCAGCAGCCAAGGATCCCGGGCCTACGAGCAGTACTTC.

The chain is built from TRBV7-3 and TRBJ2-1; 8 bases line up with TRBD2. The V gene end was trimmed by 5 bases and the J gene end by 11 bases; junction bases not matched to a gene: 11. CDR1 and CDR2 from the germline V gene are SGHTA and FQGTGA. This CDR3 spans 14 amino acids. CDR3 residues: CASSPSTSGPQQFF. The CDR3 DNA reads TGTGCCAGCAGCCCGTCTACTAGCGGTCCACAGCAGTTCTTC.

This chain uses TRBV27 with TRBJ2-6, with D possibly being TRBD2 (6 bases). The CDR3 sequence is 17 residues long. Germline V gene lookup returns CDR1 MNHEY and CDR2 SMNVEV (reference sequence). V lost 2 bases to trimming and J lost 1 base, with 12 bases between them. The CDR3 nucleotides read TGTGCCAGCAGTTTACGCGGCGCGGGATCTGGGGCCAACGTCCTGACTTTC. Amino acid sequence: CASSLRGAGSGANVLTF.

This clonotype was recorded a few times. CDR3: CASSFWTSGSTDTQYF. CDR3 DNA sequence: TGTGCCAGCAGTTTCTGGACTAGCGGCAGCACAGATACGCAGTATTTT. The genes are TRBV12-3 or TRBV12-4 and TRBJ2-3; TRBD2 aligns across 10 bases. V dropped 3 bases and J dropped 0; count of bases not matched to a gene: 3. The CDR3 length is 16 residues.

This clonotype was detected ten times or more. The rearrangement joins TRBV12-3 or TRBV12-4 to TRBJ2-2; D is ambiguous. V shed 1 base and J shed 3 bases, with 6 bases lying between them. This CDR3 contains 14 residues. CDR3 sequence (DNA): TGTGCCAGCAGTTTAGGCGGAGACACCGGGGAGCTGTTTTTT. Its translation: CASSLGGDTGELFF.

This clonotype was seen more than once but under ten times. The V call is TRBV20-1, the J call TRBJ1-6; tentative D call: TRBD1 (5 bases). Germline-derived CDR1 and CDR2 are DFQATT and SNEGSKA (reference sequence). This CDR3 is 15 amino acids long. The V and J ends lost 3 bases and 10 bases respectively, with 19 bases between them. The CDR3 sequence is CSARTGTLGESPLHF. In DNA form, the CDR3 reads TGCAGTGCTAGGACCGGGACGCTTGGGGAGTCACCCCTCCACTTT.